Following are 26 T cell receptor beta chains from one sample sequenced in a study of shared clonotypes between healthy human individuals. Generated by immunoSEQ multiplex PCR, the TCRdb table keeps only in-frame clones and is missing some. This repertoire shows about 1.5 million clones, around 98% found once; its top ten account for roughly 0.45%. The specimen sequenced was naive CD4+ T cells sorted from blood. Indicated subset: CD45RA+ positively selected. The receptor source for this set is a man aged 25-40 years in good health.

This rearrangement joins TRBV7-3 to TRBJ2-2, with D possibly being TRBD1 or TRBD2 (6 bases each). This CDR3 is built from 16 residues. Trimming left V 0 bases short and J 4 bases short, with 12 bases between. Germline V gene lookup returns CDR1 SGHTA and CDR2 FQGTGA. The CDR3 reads CASSLTLGGSTGELFF. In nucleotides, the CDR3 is TGTGCCAGCAGCTTAACGTTGGGGGGCTCCACCGGGGAGCTGTTTTTT.

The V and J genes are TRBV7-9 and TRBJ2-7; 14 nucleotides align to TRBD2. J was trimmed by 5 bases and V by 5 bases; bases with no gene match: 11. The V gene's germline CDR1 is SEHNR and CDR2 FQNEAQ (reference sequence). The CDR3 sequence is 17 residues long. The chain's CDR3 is CASSPGTSGRGGDEQYF. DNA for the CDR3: TGTGCCAGCAGCCCCGGGACTAGCGGGAGAGGAGGTGACGAGCAGTACTTC. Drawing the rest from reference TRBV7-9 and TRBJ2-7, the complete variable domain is DTGVSQNPRHKITKRGQNVTFRCDPISEHNRLYWYRQTLGQGPEFLTYFQNEAQLEKSRLLSDRFSAERPKGSFSTLEIQRTEQGDSAMYLCASSPGTSGRGGDEQYFGPGTRLTVT.

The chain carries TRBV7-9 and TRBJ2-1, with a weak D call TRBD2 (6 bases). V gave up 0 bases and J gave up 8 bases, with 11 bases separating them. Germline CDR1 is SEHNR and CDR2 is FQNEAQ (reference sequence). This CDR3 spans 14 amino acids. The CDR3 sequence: CASSLAGGVYEQFF. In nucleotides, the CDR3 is TGTGCCAGCAGCTTAGCTGGCGGGGTCTATGAGCAGTTCTTC.

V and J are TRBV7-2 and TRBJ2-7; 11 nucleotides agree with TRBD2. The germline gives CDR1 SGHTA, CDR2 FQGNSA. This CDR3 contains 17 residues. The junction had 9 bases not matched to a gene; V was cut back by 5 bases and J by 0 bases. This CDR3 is CASSPEPGLAGSYEQYF. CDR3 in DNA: TGTGCCAGCAGCCCAGAACCCGGACTAGCGGGCTCCTACGAGCAGTACTTC.

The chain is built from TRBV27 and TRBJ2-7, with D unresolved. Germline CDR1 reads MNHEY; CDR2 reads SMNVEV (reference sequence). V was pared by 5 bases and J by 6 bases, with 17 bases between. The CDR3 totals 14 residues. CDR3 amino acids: CASSLNPFWGEQYF. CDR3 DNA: TGTGCCAGCAGTCTGAATCCCTTTTGGGGCGAGCAGTACTTC.

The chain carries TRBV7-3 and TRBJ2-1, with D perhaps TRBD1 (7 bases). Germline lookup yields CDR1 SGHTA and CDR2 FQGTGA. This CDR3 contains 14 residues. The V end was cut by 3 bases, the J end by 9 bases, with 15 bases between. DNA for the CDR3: TGTGCCAGCAGCTTTGGTGGAGGGGGCCGTGAGCAGTTCTTC. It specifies CASSFGGGGREQFF.

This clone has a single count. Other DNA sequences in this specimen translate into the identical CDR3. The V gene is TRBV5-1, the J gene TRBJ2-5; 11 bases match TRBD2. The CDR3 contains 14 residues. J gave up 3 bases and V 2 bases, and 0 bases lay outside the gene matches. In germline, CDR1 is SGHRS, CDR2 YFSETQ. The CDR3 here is CASSLLAGEETQYF. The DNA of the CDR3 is TGCGCCAGCAGCTTACTAGCGGGGGAAGAGACCCAGTACTTC.

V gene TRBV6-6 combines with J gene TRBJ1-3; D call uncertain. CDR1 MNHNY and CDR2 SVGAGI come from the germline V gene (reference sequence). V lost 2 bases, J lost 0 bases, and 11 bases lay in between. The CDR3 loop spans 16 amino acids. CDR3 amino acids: CASSYQPEGSGNTIYF. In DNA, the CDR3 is TGTGCCAGCAGTTACCAGCCCGAAGGCTCTGGAAACACCATATATTTT.

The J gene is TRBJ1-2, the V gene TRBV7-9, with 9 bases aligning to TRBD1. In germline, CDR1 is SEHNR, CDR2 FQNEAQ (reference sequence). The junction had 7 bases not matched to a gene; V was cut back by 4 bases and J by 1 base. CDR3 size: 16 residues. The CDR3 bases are TGTGCCAGCAGCTACAGGACAGGGGAGAGTAACTATGGCTACACCTTC. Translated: CASSYRTGESNYGYTF.

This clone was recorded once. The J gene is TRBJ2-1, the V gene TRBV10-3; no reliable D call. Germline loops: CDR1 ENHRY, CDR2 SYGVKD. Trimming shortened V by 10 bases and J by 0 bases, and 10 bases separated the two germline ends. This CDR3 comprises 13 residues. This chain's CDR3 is CATYQSSYNEQFF. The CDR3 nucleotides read TGTGCCACCTACCAGAGCTCCTACAATGAGCAGTTCTTC.

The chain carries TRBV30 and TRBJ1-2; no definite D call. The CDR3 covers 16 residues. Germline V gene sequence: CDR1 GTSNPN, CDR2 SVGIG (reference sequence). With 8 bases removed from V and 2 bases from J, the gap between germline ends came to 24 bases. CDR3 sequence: CAVRPGLAGRNYGYTF. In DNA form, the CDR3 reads TGTGCCGTTCGGCCGGGTTTGGCGGGAAGGAACTATGGCTACACCTTC.

In DNA form, the CDR3 reads TGTGCCAGCAGCTTATTCGTCACCGGGGAGCTGTTTTTT. It encodes CASSLFVTGELFF. This chain connects TRBV7-9 to TRBJ2-2; D is ambiguous. The germline V gene has CDR1 SEHNR and CDR2 FQNEAQ (reference sequence). The CDR3 sequence is 13 residues long. Between the trimmed V and J ends, which lost 2 bases and 4 bases, there was a span of 5 bases.

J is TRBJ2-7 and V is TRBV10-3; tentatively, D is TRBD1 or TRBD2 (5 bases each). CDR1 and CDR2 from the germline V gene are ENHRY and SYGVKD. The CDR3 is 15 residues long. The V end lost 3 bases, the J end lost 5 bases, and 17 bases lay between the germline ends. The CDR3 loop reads CAISDRDGVRDEQYF. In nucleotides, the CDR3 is TGTGCCATCAGTGACAGGGACGGGGTTAGGGACGAGCAGTACTTC.

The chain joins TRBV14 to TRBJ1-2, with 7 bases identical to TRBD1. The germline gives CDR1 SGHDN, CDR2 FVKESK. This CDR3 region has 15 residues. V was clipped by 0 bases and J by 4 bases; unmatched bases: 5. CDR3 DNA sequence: TGTGCCAGCAGCCAAGATGGAGGGGGCGGCTATGGCTACACCTTC. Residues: CASSQDGGGGYGYTF. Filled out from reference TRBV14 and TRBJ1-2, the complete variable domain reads EAGVTQFPSHSVIEKGQTVTLRCDPISGHDNLYWYRRVMGKEIKFLLHFVKESKQDESGMPNNRFLAERTGGTYSTLKVQPAELEDSGVYFCASSQDGGGGYGYTFGSGTRLTVV.

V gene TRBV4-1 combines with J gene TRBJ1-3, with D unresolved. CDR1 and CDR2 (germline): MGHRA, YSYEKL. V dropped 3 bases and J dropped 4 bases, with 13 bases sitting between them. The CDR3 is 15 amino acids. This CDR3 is CASSHDGSEGNTIYF. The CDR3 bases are TGCGCCAGCAGCCACGACGGCTCTGAAGGAAACACCATATATTTT.

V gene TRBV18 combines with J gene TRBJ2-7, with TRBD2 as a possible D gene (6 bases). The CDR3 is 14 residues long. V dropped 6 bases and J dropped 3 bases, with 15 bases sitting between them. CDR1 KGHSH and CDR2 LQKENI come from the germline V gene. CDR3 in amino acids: CASSGVSRGYEQYF. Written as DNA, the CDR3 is TGTGCCAGCTCTGGGGTTTCGCGGGGCTACGAGCAGTACTTC.

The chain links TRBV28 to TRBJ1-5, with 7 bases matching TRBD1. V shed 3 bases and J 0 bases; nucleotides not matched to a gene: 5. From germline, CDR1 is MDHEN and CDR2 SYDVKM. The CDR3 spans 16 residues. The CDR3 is CASSFGTEYSNQPQHF. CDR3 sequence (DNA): TGTGCCAGCAGTTTCGGGACAGAGTATAGCAATCAGCCCCAGCATTTT.

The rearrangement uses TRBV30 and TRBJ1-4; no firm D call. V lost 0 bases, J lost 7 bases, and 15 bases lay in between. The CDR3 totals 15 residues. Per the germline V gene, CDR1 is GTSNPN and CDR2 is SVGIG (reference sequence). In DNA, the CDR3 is TGTGCCTGGAGTGTACCCCTCCGGAAGGGTGAAAAACTGTTTTTT. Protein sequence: CAWSVPLRKGEKLFF.

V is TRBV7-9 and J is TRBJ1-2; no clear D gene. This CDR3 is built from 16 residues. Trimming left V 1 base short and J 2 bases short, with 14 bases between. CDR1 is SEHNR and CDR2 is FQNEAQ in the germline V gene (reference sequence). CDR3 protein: CASSLDLRAVNYGYTF. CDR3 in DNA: TGTGCCAGCAGCTTAGATCTAAGGGCCGTGAACTATGGCTACACCTTC.

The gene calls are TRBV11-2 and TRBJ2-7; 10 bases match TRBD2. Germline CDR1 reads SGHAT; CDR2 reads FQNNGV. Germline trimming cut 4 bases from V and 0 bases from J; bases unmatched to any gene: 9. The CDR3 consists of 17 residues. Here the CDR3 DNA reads TGTGCCAGCAGCTCACCGAGCCCTAGCGGGGGCTCCTACGAGCAGTACTTC. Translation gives CASSSPSPSGGSYEQYF.

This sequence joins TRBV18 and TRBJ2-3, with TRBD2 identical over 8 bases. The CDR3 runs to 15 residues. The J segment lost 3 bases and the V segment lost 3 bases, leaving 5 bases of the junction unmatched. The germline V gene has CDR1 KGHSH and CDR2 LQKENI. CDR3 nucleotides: TGTGCCAGCTCACCGGGGGCTAGCGGGACAGATACGCAGTATTTT. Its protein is CASSPGASGTDTQYF. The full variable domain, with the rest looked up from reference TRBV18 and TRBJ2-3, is NAGVMQNPRHLVRRRGQEARLRCSPMKGHSHVYWYRQLPEEGLKFMVYLQKENIIDESGMPKERFSAEFPKEGPSILRIQQVVRGDSAAYFCASSPGASGTDTQYFGPGTRLTVL.

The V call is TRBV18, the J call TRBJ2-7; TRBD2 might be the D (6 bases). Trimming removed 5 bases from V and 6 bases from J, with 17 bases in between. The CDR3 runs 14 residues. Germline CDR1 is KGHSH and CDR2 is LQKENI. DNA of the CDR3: TGTGCCAGCTCAACGGAGGGACCTCCGGCCGAGCAGTACTTC. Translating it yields CASSTEGPPAEQYF.

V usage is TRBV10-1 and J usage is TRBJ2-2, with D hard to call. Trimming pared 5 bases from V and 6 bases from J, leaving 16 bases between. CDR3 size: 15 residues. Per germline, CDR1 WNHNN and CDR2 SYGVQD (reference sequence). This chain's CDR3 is CASSQGQAWAGELFF. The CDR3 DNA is TGCGCCAGCAGTCAAGGTCAGGCGTGGGCCGGGGAGCTGTTTTTT.

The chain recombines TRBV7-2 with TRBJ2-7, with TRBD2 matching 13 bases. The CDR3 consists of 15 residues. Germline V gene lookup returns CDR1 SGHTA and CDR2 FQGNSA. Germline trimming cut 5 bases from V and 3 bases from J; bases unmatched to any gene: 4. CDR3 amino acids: CASSGLAGAGYEQYF. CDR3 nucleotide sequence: TGTGCCAGCAGCGGACTAGCGGGAGCAGGCTACGAGCAGTACTTC.

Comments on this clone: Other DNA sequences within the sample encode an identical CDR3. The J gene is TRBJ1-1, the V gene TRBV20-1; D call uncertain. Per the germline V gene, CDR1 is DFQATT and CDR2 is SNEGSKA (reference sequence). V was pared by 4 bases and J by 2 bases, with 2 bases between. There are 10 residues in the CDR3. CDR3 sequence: CSAKNTEAFF. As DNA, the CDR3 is TGCAGTGCTAAAAACACTGAAGCTTTCTTT.

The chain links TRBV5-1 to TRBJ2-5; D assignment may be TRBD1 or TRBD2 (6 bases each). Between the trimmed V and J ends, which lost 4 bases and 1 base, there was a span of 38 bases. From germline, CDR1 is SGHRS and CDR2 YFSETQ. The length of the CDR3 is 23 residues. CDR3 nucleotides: TGCGCCAGCAGCATACCAAATGACAGCCTCACGGGGCACAGAGAGGGGGGCCAAGAGACCCAGTACTTC. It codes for CASSIPNDSLTGHREGGQETQYF.